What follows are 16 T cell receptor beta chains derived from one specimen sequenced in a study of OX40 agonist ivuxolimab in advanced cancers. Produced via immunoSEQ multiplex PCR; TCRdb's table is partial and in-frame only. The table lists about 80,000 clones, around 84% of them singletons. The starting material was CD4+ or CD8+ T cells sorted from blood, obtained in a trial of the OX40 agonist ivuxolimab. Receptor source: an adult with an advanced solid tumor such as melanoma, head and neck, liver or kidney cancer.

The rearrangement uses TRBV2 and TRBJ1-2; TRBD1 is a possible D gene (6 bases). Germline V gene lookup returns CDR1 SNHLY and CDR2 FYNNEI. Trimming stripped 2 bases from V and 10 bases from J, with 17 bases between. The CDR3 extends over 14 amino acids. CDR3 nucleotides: TGTGCCAGCAGTGAATTTGTGGGTACAGGGCTCTACACCTTC. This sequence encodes CASSEFVGTGLYTF.

The CDR3 loop is CASSSPLAGVYEQYF. The CDR3 region has the DNA TGTGCCAGCAGCTCCCCTCTAGCGGGAGTGTACGAGCAGTACTTC. This rearrangement joins TRBV7-9 to TRBJ2-7; TRBD2 agrees at 10 bases. The germline V gene has CDR1 SEHNR and CDR2 FQNEAQ (reference sequence). The CDR3 has 15 amino acids. J was trimmed by 4 bases and V by 4 bases; bases with no gene match: 7.

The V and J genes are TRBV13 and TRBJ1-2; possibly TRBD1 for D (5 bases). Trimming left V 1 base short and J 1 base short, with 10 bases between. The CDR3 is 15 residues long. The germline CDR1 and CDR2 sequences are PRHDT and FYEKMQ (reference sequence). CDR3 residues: CASSLVGQGNYGYTF. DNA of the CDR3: TGTGCCAGCAGCTTAGTCGGCCAGGGTAACTATGGCTACACCTTC.

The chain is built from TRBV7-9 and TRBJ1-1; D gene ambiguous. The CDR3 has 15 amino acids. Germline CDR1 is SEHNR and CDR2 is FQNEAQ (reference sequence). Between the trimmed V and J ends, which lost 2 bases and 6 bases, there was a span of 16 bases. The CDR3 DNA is TGTGCCAGCAGCTTAACGGAGGGTTGGGTCGCTGAAGCTTTCTTT. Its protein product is CASSLTEGWVAEAFF.

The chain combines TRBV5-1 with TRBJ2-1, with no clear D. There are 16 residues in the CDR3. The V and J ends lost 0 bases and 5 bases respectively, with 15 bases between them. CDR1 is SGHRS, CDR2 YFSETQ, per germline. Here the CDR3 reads CASSLALVTSDNEQFF. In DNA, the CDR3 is TGCGCCAGCAGCTTGGCCCTAGTGACTTCCGACAATGAGCAGTTCTTC. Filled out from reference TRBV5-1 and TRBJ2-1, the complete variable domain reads KAGVTQTPRYLIKTRGQQVTLSCSPISGHRSVSWYQQTPGQGLQFLFEYFSETQRNKGNFPGRFSGRQFSNSRSEMNVSTLELGDSALYLCASSLALVTSDNEQFFGPGTRLTVL.

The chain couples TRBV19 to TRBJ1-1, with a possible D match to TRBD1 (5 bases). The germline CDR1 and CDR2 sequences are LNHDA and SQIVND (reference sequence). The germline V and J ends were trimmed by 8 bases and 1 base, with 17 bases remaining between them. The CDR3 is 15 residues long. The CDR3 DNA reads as TGTGCCAGTTGGACGGGAACAGGTTGGAACACTGAAGCTTTCTTT. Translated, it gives CASWTGTGWNTEAFF.

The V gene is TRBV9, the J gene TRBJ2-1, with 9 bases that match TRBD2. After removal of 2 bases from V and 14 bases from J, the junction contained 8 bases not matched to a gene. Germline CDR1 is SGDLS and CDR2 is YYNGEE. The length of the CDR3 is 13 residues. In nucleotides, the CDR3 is TGTGCCAGCAGCGTTGTTGCGGGAGGGCCGGAGTTCTTC. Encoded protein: CASSVVAGGPEFF.

The CDR3 nucleotides read TGTGCCAGCAGCATAGCGGGGCCAGATACGCAGTATTTT. Its translation: CASSIAGPDTQYF. The rearrangement links TRBV27 to TRBJ2-3; 8 bases line up with TRBD2. CDR3 length: 13 residues. The V segment lost 6 bases and the J segment 4 bases; nucleotides outside the gene matches: 3. Germline V gene lookup returns CDR1 MNHEY and CDR2 SMNVEV (reference sequence).

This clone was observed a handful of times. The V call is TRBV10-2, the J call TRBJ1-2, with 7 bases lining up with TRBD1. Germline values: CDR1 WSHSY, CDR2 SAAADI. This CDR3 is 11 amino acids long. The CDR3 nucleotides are TGCGCAACCAGGGGGGACTATGGCTACACCTTC. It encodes CATRGDYGYTF.

CDR3 protein: CASSEDPPGGGSTGELFF. The DNA of the CDR3 is TGTGCCAGCAGTGAAGACCCCCCGGGAGGGGGTTCCACCGGGGAGCTGTTTTTT. The chain carries TRBV2 and TRBJ2-2; TRBD2 matches 8 bases. This CDR3 is built from 18 residues. Germline values: CDR1 SNHLY, CDR2 FYNNEI. J gave up 4 bases and V 1 base, and 11 bases lay outside the gene matches.

The CDR3 DNA is TGTGCCAGCAGTTTAAGGGCATTATTCGGCTACACCTTC. Translation: CASSLRALFGYTF. The rearrangement links TRBV28 to TRBJ1-2; D gene ambiguous. V was clipped by 2 bases and J by 8 bases, with 12 bases between them. The CDR3 is 13 amino acids. The germline CDR1 and CDR2 sequences are MDHEN and SYDVKM.

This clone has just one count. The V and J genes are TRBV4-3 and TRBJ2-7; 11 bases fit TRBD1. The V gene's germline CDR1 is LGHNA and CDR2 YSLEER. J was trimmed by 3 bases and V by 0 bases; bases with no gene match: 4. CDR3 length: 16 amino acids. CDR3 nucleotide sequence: TGCGCCAGCAGCCAAGATTCGGGGACAGGGGGCTACGAGCAGTACTTC. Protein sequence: CASSQDSGTGGYEQYF.

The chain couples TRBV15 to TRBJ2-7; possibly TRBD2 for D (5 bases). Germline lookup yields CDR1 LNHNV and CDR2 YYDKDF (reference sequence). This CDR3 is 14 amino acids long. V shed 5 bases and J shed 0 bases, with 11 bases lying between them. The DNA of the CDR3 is TGTGCCACCAGCGCGGACTGGTCCTCCTACGAGCAGTACTTC. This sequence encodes CATSADWSSYEQYF.

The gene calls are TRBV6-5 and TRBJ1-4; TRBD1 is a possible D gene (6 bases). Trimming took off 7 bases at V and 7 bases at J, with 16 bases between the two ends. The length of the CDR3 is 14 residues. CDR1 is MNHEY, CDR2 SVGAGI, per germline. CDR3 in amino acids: CASKGSGVGEKLFF. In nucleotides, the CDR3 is TGTGCCAGCAAAGGGTCAGGGGTTGGTGAAAAACTGTTTTTT.

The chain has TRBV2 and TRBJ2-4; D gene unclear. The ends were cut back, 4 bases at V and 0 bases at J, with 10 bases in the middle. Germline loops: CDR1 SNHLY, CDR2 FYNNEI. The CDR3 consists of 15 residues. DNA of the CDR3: TGTGCCAGCAGTGCAGAATTGCTAGCCAAAAACATTCAGTACTTC. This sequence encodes CASSAELLAKNIQYF.

The CDR3 DNA sequence: TGTGCCAGCAGCGTAGATGAGGGACAGGGAACAGATACGCAGTATTTT. It translates to CASSVDEGQGTDTQYF. J is TRBJ2-3 and V is TRBV9; 9 bases agree with TRBD1. V was pared by 0 bases and J by 3 bases, with 5 bases of the junction left unmatched. Germline-derived CDR1 and CDR2 are SGDLS and YYNGEE. The CDR3 totals 16 residues.